This T cell receptor beta chain was sequenced in a study of blood T cell repertoires in COVID-19. Study-wide context: COVID-19 samples collected from the United States, Italy and Spain covered acute and convalescent phases.

Assignment of participants to cohorts was predicated upon participant-reported clinical history. Germline V gene data show CDR1 as KGHSH and CDR2 as LQKENI. The CDR3 consists of 16 residues. J gave up 4 bases and V 7 bases, and 9 bases lay outside the gene matches. As handled by the study authors: It was from reference gene primer amplification that nucleated cell counts were estimated. The table came from immunoSEQ multiplex PCR; TCRdb's copy has only in-frame clones and leaves some out. V and J calls and clone size come straight from that table; D and trimming were deduced from the DNA. The sample holds just over 250,000 clones; about 81% are singletons and the top ten take around 4.1%.

The chain couples TRBV18 to TRBJ1-3, with 11 bases identical to TRBD1. The receptor comes from a man under 40 with acute COVID-19. The sample consisted of PBMCs or T cells enriched from blood (not recorded which). Here the CDR3 reads CASFTGGQGAGNTIYF. The CDR3 DNA reads TGTGCCAGCTTCACCGGTGGACAGGGGGCCGGAAACACCATATATTTT.